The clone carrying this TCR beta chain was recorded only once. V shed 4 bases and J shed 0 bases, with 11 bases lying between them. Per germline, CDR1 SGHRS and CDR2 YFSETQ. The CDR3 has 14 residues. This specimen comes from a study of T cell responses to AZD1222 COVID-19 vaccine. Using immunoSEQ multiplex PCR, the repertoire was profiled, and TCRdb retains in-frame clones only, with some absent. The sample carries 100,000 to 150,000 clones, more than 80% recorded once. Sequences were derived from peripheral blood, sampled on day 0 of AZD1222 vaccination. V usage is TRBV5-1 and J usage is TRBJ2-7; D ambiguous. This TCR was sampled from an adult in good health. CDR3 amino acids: CASSPDANSYEQYF. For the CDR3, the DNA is TGCGCCAGCAGCCCGGACGCTAACTCCTACGAGCAGTACTTC.